The clone carrying this T cell receptor (beta chain) has a handful of counts. Antigen: not known. The source of the sample is a study of vaccination effects on CD4 cells after COVID-19. Sequencing used immunoSEQ multiplex PCR; TCRdb keeps in-frame clones, though not all of them. The sample includes about 63,000 clones, roughly 80% of them seen just once. Prior to sequencing, the ViraFEST assay stimulated PBMC with viral peptide pools, which expanded the antigen-specific CD4+ T cells. Isolating CD4+ T cells followed about 10 days of culture. The healthy vaccine recipients, who had no prior SARS-CoV-2 infection, showed negative nucleocapsid antibodies. Germline-derived CDR1 and CDR2 are LGHDT and YNNKEL (reference sequence). CDR3 length: 12 amino acids. V lost 3 bases and J lost 1, with 3 bases in between.

The origin of this receptor is a human donor who received a COVID-19 vaccine. This material consisted of CD4+ T cells from PBMCs cultured with HCoV-OC43 spike peptides, taken before COVID-19 vaccination. Specified subset: HCoV-OC43 spike overlapping peptide pool stimulation. This sequence joins TRBV3-1 (or the pseudogene TRBV3-2) and TRBJ1-2; D unresolved. The CDR3: CASSHLNYGYTF. The CDR3 DNA is TGTGCCAGCAGCCACCTTAACTATGGCTACACCTTC.